The following is a T cell receptor (beta chain) sequence with its context. The target antigen is unknown. TCRdb reprocessed the reads with MiXCR, giving one entry per CDR3 protein. The sample yields a few hundred thousand distinct CDR3 sequences, around 25% seen once. This specimen comes from a study of T cell repertoires in cytomegalovirus infection. As for the study in general: The public TCR beta signatures pointed to both CMV infection and matching HLA type. General observations from the study: HLA-C-restricted CMV clonotypes gave the most frequent clonotype in two of eight donors.

Deletions cut 4 bases from V and 1 base from J, with 15 bases between. Germline V gene sequence: CDR1 SGHRS, CDR2 YFSETQ. This CDR3 spans 15 amino acids. The J gene is TRBJ2-7, the V gene TRBV5-1; D may be TRBD2 (6 bases). The material sequenced was cultured PBMCs, taken from culture after CMV antigen stimulation. This TCR derives from a human donor in good health (CMV status not recorded). Some clones in this sample may be carry-over from other donors' samples. In DNA form, the CDR3 reads TGCGCCAGCAGCCAGCTAGCGAGGAATTCCTACGAGCAGTACTTC. Protein: CASSQLARNSYEQYF.